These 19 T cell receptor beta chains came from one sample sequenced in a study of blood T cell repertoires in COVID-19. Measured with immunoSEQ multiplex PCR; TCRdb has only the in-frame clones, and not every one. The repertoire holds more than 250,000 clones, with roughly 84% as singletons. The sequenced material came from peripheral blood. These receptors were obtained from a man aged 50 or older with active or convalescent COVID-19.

The CDR3 region is CASSNRDRDEKLFF. DNA for the CDR3: TGTGCCAGTAGTAATAGGGACAGGGATGAAAAACTGTTTTTT. The chain carries TRBV19 and TRBJ1-4, with 9 bases identical to TRBD1. The CDR3 is 14 amino acids. The J segment lost 6 bases and the V segment lost 4 bases, leaving 3 bases of the junction unmatched. CDR1 is LNHDA, CDR2 SQIVND, per germline (reference sequence).

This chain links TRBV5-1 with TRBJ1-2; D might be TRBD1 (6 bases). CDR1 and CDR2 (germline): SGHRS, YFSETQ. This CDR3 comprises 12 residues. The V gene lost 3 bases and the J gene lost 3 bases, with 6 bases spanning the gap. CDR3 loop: CASSYRDYGYTF. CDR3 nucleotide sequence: TGCGCCAGCAGCTACAGGGACTATGGCTACACCTTC.

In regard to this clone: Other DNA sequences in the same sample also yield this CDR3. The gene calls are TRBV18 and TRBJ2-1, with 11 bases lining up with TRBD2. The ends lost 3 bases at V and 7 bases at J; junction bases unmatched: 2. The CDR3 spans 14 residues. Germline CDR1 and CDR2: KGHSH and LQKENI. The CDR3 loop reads CASSPPSGGNEQFF. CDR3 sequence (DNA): TGTGCCAGCTCACCCCCTAGCGGGGGGAATGAGCAGTTCTTC.

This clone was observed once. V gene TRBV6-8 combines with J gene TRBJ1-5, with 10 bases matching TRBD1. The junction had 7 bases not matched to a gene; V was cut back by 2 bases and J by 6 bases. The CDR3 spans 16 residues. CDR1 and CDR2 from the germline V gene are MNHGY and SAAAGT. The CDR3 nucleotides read TGTGCCAGCAGTTACGGTGGACAGGGGGAACGTCAGCCCCAGCATTTT. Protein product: CASSYGGQGERQPQHF.

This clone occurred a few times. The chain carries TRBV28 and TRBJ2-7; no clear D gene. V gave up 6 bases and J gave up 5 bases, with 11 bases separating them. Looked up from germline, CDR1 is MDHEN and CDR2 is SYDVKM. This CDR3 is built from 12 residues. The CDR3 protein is CASSQAIDEQYF. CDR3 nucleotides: TGTGCCAGCAGCCAAGCCATCGACGAGCAGTACTTC.

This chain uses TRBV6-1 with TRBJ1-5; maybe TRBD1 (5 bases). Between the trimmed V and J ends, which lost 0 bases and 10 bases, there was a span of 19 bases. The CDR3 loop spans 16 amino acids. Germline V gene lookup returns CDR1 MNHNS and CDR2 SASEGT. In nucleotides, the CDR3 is TGTGCCAGCAGTGAAGCGTTAGGGGTCCCCCTCCTACCCCAGCATTTT. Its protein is CASSEALGVPLLPQHF.

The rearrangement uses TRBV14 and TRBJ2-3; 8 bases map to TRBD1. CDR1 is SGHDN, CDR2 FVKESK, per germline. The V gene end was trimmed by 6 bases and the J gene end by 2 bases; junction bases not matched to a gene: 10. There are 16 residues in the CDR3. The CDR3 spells CASSRYGTGFTDTQYF. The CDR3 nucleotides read TGTGCCAGCAGTCGTTATGGGACAGGATTCACAGATACGCAGTATTTT.

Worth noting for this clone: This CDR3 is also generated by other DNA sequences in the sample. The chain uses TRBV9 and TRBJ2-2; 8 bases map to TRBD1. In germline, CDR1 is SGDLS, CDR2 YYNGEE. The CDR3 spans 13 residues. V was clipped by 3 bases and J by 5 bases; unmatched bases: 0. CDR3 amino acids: CASSGQGTGELFF. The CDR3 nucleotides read TGTGCCAGCAGCGGACAGGGGACCGGGGAGCTGTTTTTT.

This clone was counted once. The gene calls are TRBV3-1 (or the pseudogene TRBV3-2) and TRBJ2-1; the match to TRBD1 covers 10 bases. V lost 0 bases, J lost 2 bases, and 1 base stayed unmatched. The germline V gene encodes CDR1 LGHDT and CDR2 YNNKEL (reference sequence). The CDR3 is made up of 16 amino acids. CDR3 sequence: CASSQDGTGAYNEQFF. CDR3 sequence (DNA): TGTGCCAGCAGCCAAGATGGGACAGGGGCCTACAATGAGCAGTTCTTC.

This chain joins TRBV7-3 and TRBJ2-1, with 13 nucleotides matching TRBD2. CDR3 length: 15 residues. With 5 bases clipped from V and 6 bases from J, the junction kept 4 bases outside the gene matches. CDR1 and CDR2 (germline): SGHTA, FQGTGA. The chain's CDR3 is CASSPGTSGANEQFF. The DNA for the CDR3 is TGTGCCAGCAGCCCAGGGACTAGCGGGGCCAATGAGCAGTTCTTC.

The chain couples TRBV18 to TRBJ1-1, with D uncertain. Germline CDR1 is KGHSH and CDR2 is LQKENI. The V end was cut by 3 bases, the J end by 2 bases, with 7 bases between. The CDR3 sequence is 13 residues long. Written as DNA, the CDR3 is TGTGCCAGCTCACCGCGATCCAACACTGAAGCTTTCTTT. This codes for CASSPRSNTEAFF. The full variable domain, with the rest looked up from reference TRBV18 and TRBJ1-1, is NAGVMQNPRHLVRRRGQEARLRCSPMKGHSHVYWYRQLPEEGLKFMVYLQKENIIDESGMPKERFSAEFPKEGPSILRIQQVVRGDSAAYFCASSPRSNTEAFFGQGTRLTVV.

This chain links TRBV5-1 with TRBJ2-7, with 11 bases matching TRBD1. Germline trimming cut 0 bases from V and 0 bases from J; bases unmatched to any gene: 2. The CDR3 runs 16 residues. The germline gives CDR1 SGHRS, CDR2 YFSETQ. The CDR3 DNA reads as TGCGCCAGCAGCTTGGTGGGACAGGGGGGCTCCTACGAGCAGTACTTC. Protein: CASSLVGQGGSYEQYF.

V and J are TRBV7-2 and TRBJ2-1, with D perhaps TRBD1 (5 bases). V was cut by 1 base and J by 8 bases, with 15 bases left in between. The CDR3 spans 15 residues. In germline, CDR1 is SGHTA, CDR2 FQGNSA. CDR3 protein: CASSLGGGFGYEQFF. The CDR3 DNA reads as TGTGCCAGCAGCTTAGGGGGCGGCTTTGGGTATGAGCAGTTCTTC.

CDR3 sequence (DNA): TGTGCCACCAGTGATGAGAGGGGAAACACCATATATTTT. Encoded protein: CATSDERGNTIYF. The gene calls are TRBV24-1 and TRBJ1-3; D remains ambiguous. CDR1 and CDR2 from the germline V gene are KGHDR and SFDVKD. V dropped 3 bases and J dropped 4 bases, with 6 bases sitting between them. CDR3 length: 13 residues.

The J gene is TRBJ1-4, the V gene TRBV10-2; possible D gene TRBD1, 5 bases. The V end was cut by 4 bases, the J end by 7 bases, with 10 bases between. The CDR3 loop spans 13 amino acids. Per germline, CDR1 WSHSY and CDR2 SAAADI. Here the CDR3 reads CASSVQRGEKLFF. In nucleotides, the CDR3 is TGCGCCAGCAGTGTCCAAAGGGGTGAAAAACTGTTTTTT.

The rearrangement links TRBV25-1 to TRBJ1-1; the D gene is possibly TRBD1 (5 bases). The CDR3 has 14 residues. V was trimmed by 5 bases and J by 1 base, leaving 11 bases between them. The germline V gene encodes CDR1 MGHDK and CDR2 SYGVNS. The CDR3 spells CASSSQETNTEAFF. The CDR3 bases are TGTGCCAGCAGTTCACAGGAAACGAACACTGAAGCTTTCTTT.

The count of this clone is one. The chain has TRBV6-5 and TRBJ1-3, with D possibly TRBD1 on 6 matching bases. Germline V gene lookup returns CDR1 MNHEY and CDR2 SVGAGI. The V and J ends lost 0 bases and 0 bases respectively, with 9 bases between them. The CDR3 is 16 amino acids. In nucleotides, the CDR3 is TGTGCCAGCAGTTACTCGAGGGGGATCTCTGGAAACACCATATATTTT. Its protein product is CASSYSRGISGNTIYF.

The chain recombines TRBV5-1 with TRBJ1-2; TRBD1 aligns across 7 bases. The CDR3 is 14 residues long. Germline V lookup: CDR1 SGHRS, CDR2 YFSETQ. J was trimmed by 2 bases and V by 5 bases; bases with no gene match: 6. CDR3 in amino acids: CASRPGQDNYGYTF. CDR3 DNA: TGCGCCAGCAGACCTGGACAGGACAACTATGGCTACACCTTC.

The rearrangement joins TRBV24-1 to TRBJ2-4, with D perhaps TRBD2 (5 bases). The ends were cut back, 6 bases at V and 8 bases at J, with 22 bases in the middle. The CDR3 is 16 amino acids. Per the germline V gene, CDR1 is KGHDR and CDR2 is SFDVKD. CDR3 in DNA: TGTGCCACCAGTAAAGGCACGGCGCAACACGGGGACATTCAGTACTTC. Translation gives CATSKGTAQHGDIQYF.